Sequencing of this T cell receptor beta chain was carried out in a study of molecular identifiers for immune sequencing clone quantification. This clonotype was counted many times. No antigen is known for it. Per the germline V gene, CDR1 is SEHNR and CDR2 is FQNEAQ (reference sequence). Trimming shortened V by 1 base and J by 2 bases, and 5 bases separated the two germline ends. CDR3 length equals 13 residues. TCRdb re-called the PCR reads through MiXCR, storing one row per CDR3 protein. Seen here are some 100,000 distinct CDR3 sequences, roughly 20% observed once, and the top ten hold around 0.91%. Study results and caveats: Effector cells had over 97% of their molecules in clones above 20 RNA copies, while naive cells had under 1%. Identical TCR molecules sharing a barcode could underestimate highly expanded clone sizes.

Investigators produced naive CD8 libraries from about 20,000 to 1,000,000 sorted cells, drawing on 10%, 30% or 50% RNA. This receptor was obtained from a human donor in good health. Some libraries in this study had Jurkat cell RNA spiked in. Sequencing used naive CD8+ T cells from blood, with Jurkat cell RNA spiked in. Subset in this sample: FACS-sorted CD8+CD4-CCR7+CD45RA+ naive T cells. The V call is TRBV7-9, the J call TRBJ1-1; D unresolved. The CDR3 protein is CASSLGSNTEAFF. CDR3 nucleotides: TGTGCCAGCAGCTTAGGGTCCAACACTGAAGCTTTCTTT.